The source of this T cell receptor (beta chain) is a study of CD8+CD57+ T cells in acquired aplastic anemia (dated 2018 in TCRdb). For context, the study as a whole: Extracted DNA from sorted CD4+ and CD8+ cells averaged 3.2 ug, ranging from about 0.17 to 30 ug. For healthy donor samples, the average read count was about 9.9 million for CD4+ cells and 11 million to 14 million for CD8+ cells.

For CDR1 and CDR2, the germline V gene lists MGHRA and YSYEKL. The CDR3, from cysteine to phenylalanine, totals 15 residues. The sequence is cut down to CDR3 DNA, 45 bases in frame from base 1. Clipping removes 4 bases from V and 8 bases from J, with 8 as the unmatched junction base count. Profiling of TCR beta VDJ combinations and CDR3 sequences used genomic DNA as the template. An Illumina HiSeq 2000 was the platform used for TCR repertoire sequencing. Processing in the source paper ran as follows. TRBV/TRBJ rearrangement plots, CDR3 size and DJ length profiles, and Simpson's diversity index were used to evaluate the repertoires. Whichever DNA sequence was most abundant in the deep sequencing data was defined as the immunodominant clone. CDR3 amino acid sequences were screened for sharing across subjects and compared with published repertoires and the VDJdb database. The public sequencing data were trimmed at Q25 with fastp and processed into clonotypes with MiXCR by TCRdb, which kept only in-frame beta chains. A single entry per CDR3 protein holds the most common genes and DNA from its merged rows. The V and J calls follow TCRdb's processing rather than the paper's. This sample gives some 180,000 distinct CDR3 sequences in total; approximately 49% of them show up just once. The ten top clones hold about 2.9% of the sample.

What the work shows at the level of the full study, not this receptor alone: Twenty-nine CD8+ CDR3 sequences were found to be shared between patients and controls, but these sequences appeared to be highly expressed in patients and within the immunodominant clones of the patients. Between patients and healthy controls, no significant difference in CD8+ Simpson's diversity was found (P=0.060).

There are many counts of this clonotype. It has no known antigen specificity. One base away there is no much larger clone; base qualities are not given. In this study, sorted CD4+ and CD8+ T cells from the blood of healthy subjects and of severe aplastic anemia patients had their TCR repertoires deep-sequenced. Ficoll-Paque density gradient centrifugation was used to isolate peripheral blood mononuclear cells. Before DNA extraction, CD4+ and CD8+ T cells were sorted by FACS or by magnetic beads. The rearrangement joined TRBV4-1 to TRBJ1-6; 7 bases in the middle match TRBD1. The sequenced material came from sorted CD4+, CD8+, or CD8+CD57+ T cells (not recorded which) from PBMCs. The clonotype was recovered from a human donor in good health. The CDR3 region: CASSPRTGTDSPLHF. At the DNA level, the sequence is TGCGCCAGCAGCCCAAGGACAGGAACGGATTCACCCCTCCACTTT.